This record covers a single T cell receptor (beta chain). Its antigen is as yet unknown. A read error may account for a junction end that differs from germline. The data were taken from a study of Graves' ophthalmopathy and Graves' hyperthyroidism. Whole-study findings and limits: Discrimination between ophthalmopathy and stable hyperthyroidism by a 13-signature model showed 87.88% sensitivity and 70% to 82% specificity.

Patients were left out if they had other autoimmune diseases, uncontrolled infections, pregnancy or lactation. Germline loops: CDR1 SNHLY, CDR2 FYNNEI. This CDR3 spans 15 amino acids. Amplifying from RNA transcripts, the study obtained TCR beta CDR3 regions. Scientists carried out first-round RT-PCR using HTBI primers and then a second-round multiplex PCR. MiXCR, applied by TCRdb to the multiplex PCR reads, yields one record per CDR3 protein. The table lists about 660,000 distinct CDR3 sequences, more than 40% of them singletons, with more than 3% in the top ten. The chain recombines TRBV2 with TRBJ2-2; 8 bases agree with TRBD1. This clonotype was obtained from an adult man with Graves' ophthalmopathy. The sample consisted of peripheral blood. The CDR3 sequence is CTSDSQGATTGELFF. The DNA for the CDR3 is TGTACCAGTGATTCCCAGGGGGCAACGACCGGGGAGCTGTTTTTT.